This entry lists 3 T cell receptor beta chains sequenced from one sample in a study of cytomegalovirus exposure and HLA in healthy donors. With 60 Vbeta and 13 Jbeta primers, the PCR was carried out. Sequencing used immunoSEQ multiplex PCR; TCRdb keeps in-frame clones, though not all of them. The sample carries fewer than 150,000 clones, around four fifths recorded once. Sequenced material: PBMCs. The origin of the receptors is a young man in good health and CMV-seronegative.

This clone was observed a few times. The chain combines TRBV6-4 with TRBJ2-1; D not resolved. The V gene lost 6 bases and the J gene lost 9 bases, with 9 bases spanning the gap. The CDR3 covers 11 residues. Looked up from germline, CDR1 is MRHNA and CDR2 is SNTAGT. CDR3 sequence (DNA): TGTGCCAGCAGCACCGGCGGTGAGCAGTTCTTC. It is translated as CASSTGGEQFF.

The V gene is TRBV19, the J gene TRBJ1-1, with TRBD1 as a possible D gene (5 bases). Between the trimmed V and J ends, which lost 4 bases and 0 bases, there was a span of 9 bases. This CDR3 has 14 residues. Germline V gene lookup returns CDR1 LNHDA and CDR2 SQIVND (reference sequence). The CDR3 is CASSRTYMNTEAFF. CDR3 nucleotides: TGTGCCAGTAGTAGGACATACATGAACACTGAAGCTTTCTTT.

The genes are TRBV19 and TRBJ1-1, with a tentative D call TRBD1 (6 bases). Trimming removed 5 bases at V and 5 bases at J, with 18 bases between. Germline V gene sequence: CDR1 LNHDA, CDR2 SQIVND (reference sequence). The CDR3 has 15 amino acids. CDR3 coding DNA: TGTGCCAGTAGTGTATACAGGGTATCGGGTACTGAAGCTTTCTTT. It yields the protein CASSVYRVSGTEAFF.